The source of this T cell receptor (beta chain) is a study of T cell responses to AZD1222 COVID-19 vaccine. Findings and limits, study-wide: Breadth and depth of Spike-specific TCRs rose after two AZD1222 doses.

As regards this clone: The antigen is unknown.

The CDR3 is 12 residues long. The germline gives CDR1 LNHNV, CDR2 YYDKDF (reference sequence). Trimming removed 6 bases at V and 2 bases at J, with 8 bases between. Here immunoSEQ multiplex PCR was the method, and the copy in TCRdb shows in-frame clones only, minus some. Of some 170,000 clones detected, roughly 89% appear once; the ten largest clones hold about 1.5%. The receptor's source is an adult in good health. J is TRBJ2-7 and V is TRBV15, with D perhaps assigned TRBD1 or TRBD2 (5 bases each). The sequences come from peripheral blood, collected on day 0 of AZD1222 vaccination. CDR3 region: CATSMGAYEQYV. DNA of the CDR3: TGTGCCACCAGTATGGGGGCCTACGAGCAGTACGTC.